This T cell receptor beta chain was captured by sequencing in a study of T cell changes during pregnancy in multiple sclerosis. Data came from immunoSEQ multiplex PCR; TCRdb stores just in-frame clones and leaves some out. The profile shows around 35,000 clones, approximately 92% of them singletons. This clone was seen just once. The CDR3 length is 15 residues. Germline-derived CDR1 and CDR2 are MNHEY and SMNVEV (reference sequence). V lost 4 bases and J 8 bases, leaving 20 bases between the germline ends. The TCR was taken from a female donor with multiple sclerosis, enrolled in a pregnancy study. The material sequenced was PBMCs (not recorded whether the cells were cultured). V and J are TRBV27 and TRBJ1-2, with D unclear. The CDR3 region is CASSSTTTRLGGYTF. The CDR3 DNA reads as TGTGCCAGCAGTTCCACTACGACAAGGTTGGGGGGCTACACCTTC.